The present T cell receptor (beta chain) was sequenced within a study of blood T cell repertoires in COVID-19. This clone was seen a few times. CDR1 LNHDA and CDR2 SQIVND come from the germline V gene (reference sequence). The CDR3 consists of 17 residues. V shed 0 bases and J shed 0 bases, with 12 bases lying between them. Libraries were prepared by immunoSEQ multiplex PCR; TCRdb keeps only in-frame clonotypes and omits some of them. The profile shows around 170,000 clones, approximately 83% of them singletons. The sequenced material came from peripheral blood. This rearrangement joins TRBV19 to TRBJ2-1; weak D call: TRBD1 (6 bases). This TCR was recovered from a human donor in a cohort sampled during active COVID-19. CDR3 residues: CASSIDARGVSYNEQFF. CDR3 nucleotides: TGTGCCAGTAGTATAGACGCCAGGGGTGTCTCCTACAATGAGCAGTTCTTC.